These 2 T cell receptor beta chains share one sample of origin, sequenced in a study of CXCR3-negative and CXCR3-positive naive CD8 T cells. Via 5' RACE with UMI labels, TRB cDNA libraries were prepared. TCRdb reprocessed the 5' RACE reads, with one entry per CDR3 protein and no DNA. Its clone listing holds 100,000 to 150,000 distinct CDR3 sequences. Input material: naive CXCR3- CD8+ T cells from blood. The subset: CD45RO-CCR7+CD27+CD95- naive CD8+ T cells lacking CXCR3 (TNR3-). Receptor source: a human donor in good health. Some clones in this sample may be carry-over from other donors' samples.

V and J are TRBV28 and TRBJ2-7; the TCRdb D gene call, TRBD1, has no DNA to confirm it. CDR1 MDHEN and CDR2 SYDVKM come from the germline V gene. This CDR3 has 13 residues. The chain's CDR3 is CASRDTGAYEQYF. Complete variable domain (other parts from reference TRBV28 and TRBJ2-7): DVKVTQSSRYLVKRTGEKVFLECVQDMDHENMFWYRQDPGLGLRLIYFSYDVKMKEKGDIPEGYSVSREKKERFSLILESASTNQTSMYLCASRDTGAYEQYFGPGTRLTVT.

The genes are TRBV28 and TRBJ2-6; TCRdb reports TRBD1, a call that lacks DNA to check it against. This CDR3 is 19 amino acids long. CDR1 and CDR2 (germline): MDHEN, SYDVKM. The CDR3 protein is CASSLNNLGVYSGANVLTF.